These 11 T cell receptor beta chains originate from one sample sequenced in a study of low-dose radiotherapy and immunotherapy resistance in tumors. Primers targeting TRAV and TRBV primed first-strand cDNA, covering alpha and beta chains. The authors amplified TCRs for 15 to 25 PCR cycles with a constant-region primer and a V-primer adapter. TCRdb used MiXCR to reprocess the reads, holding one entry per CDR3 protein. The table lists about 91,000 distinct CDR3 sequences, under 25% of them singletons. The time point: after trial treatment. As to treatment: LDRT plus nivolumab, ipilimumab, low-dose cyclophosphamide and aspirin (RACIN trial). Sequencing used PBMCs, obtained after low-dose radiotherapy plus immunotherapy. The receptor set was obtained from a female donor with ovarian cancer.

This clonotype was seen just once. This likely reflects a read error, since a far larger clone is one base away. The J gene is TRBJ2-7, the V gene TRBV7-9; D is unclear. This CDR3 is 15 amino acids long. The germline V gene encodes CDR1 SEHNR and CDR2 FQNEAQ (reference sequence). Trimming removed 3 bases at V and 7 bases at J, with 19 bases between. CDR3 nucleotide sequence: TGTGCCAGCAGCTTTAGAGCTGGCTCCTACAATGAGCAGTACTTC. Translation: CASSFRAGSYNEQYF.

This clonotype was found many times. V and J are TRBV20-1 and TRBJ2-1, with D possibly matching TRBD2 (5 bases). Germline loops: CDR1 DFQATT, CDR2 SNEGSKA (reference sequence). The CDR3 spans 15 residues. The ends were cut back, 0 bases at V and 7 bases at J, with 16 bases in the middle. The DNA for the CDR3 is TGCAGTGCTAGAGAGAGCGAGGGTGACGGGAATGAGCAGTTCTTC. This codes for CSARESEGDGNEQFF.

This clonotype was detected ten times or more. The chain carries TRBV12-3 or TRBV12-4 and TRBJ2-2; D unresolved. Trimming stripped 3 bases from V and 1 base from J, with 12 bases between. This CDR3 comprises 16 residues. In nucleotides, the CDR3 is TGTGCCAGCAGTTTCCTCTCTCACTTGAACACCGGGGAGCTGTTTTTT. Residues: CASSFLSHLNTGELFF.

This clonotype has at least ten counts. The chain combines TRBV20-1 with TRBJ2-7; D unclear. The germline gives CDR1 DFQATT, CDR2 SNEGSKA (reference sequence). The CDR3 is made up of 15 amino acids. V shed 0 bases and J shed 4 bases, with 16 bases lying between them. CDR3 sequence: CSAREGSGYRYEQYF. CDR3 nucleotide sequence: TGCAGTGCTAGAGAGGGTTCCGGGTATAGGTACGAGCAGTACTTC.

This clonotype was observed many times. The chain joins TRBV27 to TRBJ1-5, with D possibly TRBD1 on 5 matching bases. Per the germline V gene, CDR1 is MNHEY and CDR2 is SMNVEV (reference sequence). V was cut by 4 bases and J by 5 bases, with 18 bases left in between. The CDR3 has 16 residues. The CDR3 spells CASSSSGAGGDQPQHF. Written as DNA, the CDR3 is TGTGCCAGCAGTTCCTCCGGGGCGGGCGGGGATCAGCCCCAGCATTTT.

This clonotype was seen at least ten times. The J gene is TRBJ2-2, the V gene TRBV19, with TRBD1 as a possible D gene (5 bases). This CDR3 comprises 16 residues. Between the trimmed V and J ends, which lost 8 bases and 5 bases, there was a span of 21 bases. Germline assignment: CDR1 LNHDA and CDR2 SQIVND (reference sequence). CDR3 in DNA: TGTGCCAGTCTCCCAGGGCGAGTCGATTTAACCGGGGAGCTGTTTTTT. Translation gives CASLPGRVDLTGELFF. Full variable domain (outside the CDR3, taken from reference TRBV19 and TRBJ2-2): DGGITQSPKYLFRKEGQNVTLSCEQNLNHDAMYWYRQDPGQGLRLIYYSQIVNDFQKGDIAEGYSVSREKKESFPLTVTSAQKNPTAFYLCASLPGRVDLTGELFFGEGSRLTVL.

This clonotype was seen a single time. The chain joins TRBV3-1 to TRBJ1-2, with 7 positions matching TRBD1. V lost 4 bases, J lost 6 bases, and 11 bases stayed unmatched. The CDR3 spans 15 residues. The V gene's germline CDR1 is LGHDT and CDR2 YNNKEL (reference sequence). As DNA, the CDR3 is TGTGCCAGCAGCCCCTCGTCACAGGGGCCCGATGGCTACACCTTC. Encoded protein: CASSPSSQGPDGYTF.

V is TRBV6-6 and J is TRBJ1-2, with TRBD1 identical over 7 bases. Germline V gene sequence: CDR1 MNHNY, CDR2 SVGAGI (reference sequence). The CDR3 length is 15 residues. V lost 6 bases and J lost 0; bases outside the gene matches: 7. CDR3 residues: CASSRGQEANYGYTF. CDR3 bases: TGTGCCAGCAGCCGTGGACAGGAGGCTAACTATGGCTACACCTTC.

CDR3 DNA sequence: TGCAGTGCCACAGGTGCTGGGGTATGGGACGAGCAGTACTTC. As protein: CSATGAGVWDEQYF. The chain has TRBV20-1 and TRBJ2-7; perhaps TRBD1 as D (5 bases). Germline CDR1 and CDR2: DFQATT and SNEGSKA (reference sequence). The CDR3 extends over 14 amino acids. Between the trimmed V and J ends, which lost 6 bases and 5 bases, there was a span of 20 bases.

This clonotype was recorded at least ten times. The J gene is TRBJ2-1, the V gene TRBV5-1; a possible D gene is TRBD1 (5 bases). Per the germline V gene, CDR1 is SGHRS and CDR2 is YFSETQ. Trimming pared 0 bases from V and 10 bases from J, leaving 17 bases between. This CDR3 comprises 15 residues. CDR3 protein: CASSLGALGVDEQFF. In DNA form, the CDR3 reads TGCGCCAGCAGCTTGGGGGCGTTAGGGGTGGACGAGCAGTTCTTC.

This clonotype was detected ten times or more. V and J are TRBV6-2 or TRBV6-3 and TRBJ2-7; D possibly corresponds to TRBD1 (6 bases). V lost 6 bases and J 2 bases, leaving 14 bases between the germline ends. The CDR3 length is 14 residues. CDR1 and CDR2 (germline): MNHEY, SVGEGT. The DNA of the CDR3 is TGTGCCAGCAGAGGAACAGGGACCACCTACGAGCAGTACTTC. It specifies CASRGTGTTYEQYF.